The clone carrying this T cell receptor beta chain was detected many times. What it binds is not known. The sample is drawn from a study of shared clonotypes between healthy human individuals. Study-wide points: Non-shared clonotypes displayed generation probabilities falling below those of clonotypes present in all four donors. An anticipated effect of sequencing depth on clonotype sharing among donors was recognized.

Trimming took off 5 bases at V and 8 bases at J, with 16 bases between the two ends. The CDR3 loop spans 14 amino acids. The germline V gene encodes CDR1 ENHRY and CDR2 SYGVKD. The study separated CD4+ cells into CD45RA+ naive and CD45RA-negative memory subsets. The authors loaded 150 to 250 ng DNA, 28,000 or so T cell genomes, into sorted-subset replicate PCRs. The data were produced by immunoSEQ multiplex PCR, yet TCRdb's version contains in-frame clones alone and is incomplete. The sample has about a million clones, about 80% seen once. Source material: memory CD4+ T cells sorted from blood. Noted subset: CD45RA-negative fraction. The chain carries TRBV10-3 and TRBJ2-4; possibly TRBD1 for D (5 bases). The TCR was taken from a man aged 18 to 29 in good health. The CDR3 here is CAISLGEGAHIQYF. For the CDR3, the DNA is TGTGCCATCAGTCTAGGAGAAGGGGCTCACATTCAGTACTTC.